Below are 17 T cell receptor beta chains sequenced from a single sample in a study of T cells after yellow fever vaccination (dated by TCRdb to about 2019). Libraries were prepared through 5' RACE. These reads were obtained on an Illumina HiSeq 2500. Starting from the raw public reads, TCRdb applied fastp trimming at Q25, assembled clones with MiXCR and retained in-frame beta chains. Entries are consolidated by CDR3 protein sequence, retaining the most common genes and DNA. The sample has 200,000 to 300,000 distinct CDR3 sequences on record, 6.9% of them singletons. The ten most abundant clones make up about 0.85% of the sample. The sample's treatment or condition, from its label and the paper: live attenuated yellow fever vaccine strain. Sequencing used CD4+ T cells sorted from PBMCs, obtained 15 days after the yellow fever booster vaccination. Receptor source: a young man who received the YFV17D yellow fever vaccine.

V is TRBV6-6 and J is TRBJ2-6; 12 bases align to TRBD1. J gave up 0 bases and V 8 bases, and 8 bases lay outside the gene matches. Germline V gives CDR1 MNHNY, CDR2 SVGAGI (reference sequence). The CDR3 contains 18 residues. The CDR3 region is CASHRVGQGASGANVLTF. CDR3 nucleotide sequence: TGTGCCAGCCACCGGGTGGGACAGGGGGCCTCTGGGGCCAACGTCCTGACTTTC.

There are a few counts of this clonotype. J is TRBJ2-5 and V is TRBV5-6; tentative D call: TRBD2 (5 bases). The CDR3 consists of 13 residues. Germline V gene lookup returns CDR1 SGHDT and CDR2 YYEEEE. V gave up 3 bases and J gave up 5 bases, with 11 bases separating them. The CDR3 DNA reads as TGTGCCAGCAGCTGGAGTGGGGAGGAGACCCAGTACTTC. It translates to CASSWSGEETQYF.

This clonotype was observed many times. This sequence joins TRBV7-2 and TRBJ2-1; 12 bases match TRBD1. This CDR3 comprises 15 residues. Germline V gene sequence: CDR1 SGHTA, CDR2 FQGNSA. With V trimmed by 4 bases and J by 6 bases, 4 bases remained unmatched. CDR3 protein: CASSSGTGGSNEQFF. The CDR3 coding sequence is TGTGCCAGCAGCTCCGGGACAGGGGGCTCCAATGAGCAGTTCTTC.

This clonotype was detected a few times. CDR3 sequence: CASSLRGLAGVDTQYF. CDR3 in DNA: TGCGCCAGCAGCTTGAGGGGACTAGCGGGGGTAGATACGCAGTATTTT. V is TRBV5-1 and J is TRBJ2-3; 14 bases line up with TRBD2. This CDR3 spans 16 amino acids. The J segment lost 5 bases and the V segment lost 1 base, leaving 3 bases of the junction unmatched. Germline lookup yields CDR1 SGHRS and CDR2 YFSETQ.

This clonotype was observed a handful of times. The V gene is TRBV7-2, the J gene TRBJ1-2; D perhaps matches TRBD1 (5 bases). V was shortened by 4 bases and J by 8 bases, with 8 bases between the two germline ends. The CDR3 totals 11 residues. CDR1 SGHTA and CDR2 FQGNSA come from the germline V gene. DNA of the CDR3: TGTGCCAGCAGCTGGGGCCGGGGCTACACCTTC. Protein: CASSWGRGYTF.

This clonotype was observed many times. The J gene is TRBJ2-7, the V gene TRBV20-1; 8 bases map to TRBD1. V lost 2 bases, J lost 6 bases, and 3 bases stayed unmatched. The germline V gene encodes CDR1 DFQATT and CDR2 SNEGSKA (reference sequence). The CDR3 has 12 residues. DNA for the CDR3: TGCAGTGCTAGACAGGGGGCGAGCGAGCAGTACTTC. Protein: CSARQGASEQYF.

The sample holds a few counts of this clonotype. The chain combines TRBV20-1 with TRBJ2-1; 9 bases match TRBD2. V gave up 4 bases and J gave up 7 bases; unmatched junction bases: 8. Germline values: CDR1 DFQATT, CDR2 SNEGSKA (reference sequence). CDR3 length: 14 residues. In DNA form, the CDR3 reads TGCAGTGCTACCCCTAGCGGGAAGGGGAATGAGCAGTTCTTC. This codes for CSATPSGKGNEQFF.

This chain joins TRBV20-1 and TRBJ1-5; the D gene is possibly TRBD1 (5 bases). The CDR3 has 14 residues. V lost 3 bases and J 0 bases, leaving 9 bases between the germline ends. From germline, CDR1 is DFQATT and CDR2 SNEGSKA (reference sequence). This chain's CDR3 is CSASFGTSNQPQHF. The DNA of the CDR3 is TGCAGTGCTAGTTTCGGGACTAGCAATCAGCCCCAGCATTTT.

This clonotype has a count of ten or more. The chain uses TRBV28 and TRBJ2-2; D might be TRBD1 or TRBD2, each matching 5 bases. V lost 5 bases, J lost 6 bases, and 16 bases lay in between. CDR3 length: 15 residues. Looked up from germline, CDR1 is MDHEN and CDR2 is SYDVKM. The CDR3 DNA follows: TGTGCCAGCAGTCCCGGGGCCGTACGACCCGGGGAGCTGTTTTTT. It is translated as CASSPGAVRPGELFF. Full variable domain (outside the CDR3, taken from reference TRBV28 and TRBJ2-2): DVKVTQSSRYLVKRTGEKVFLECVQDMDHENMFWYRQDPGLGLRLIYFSYDVKMKEKGDIPEGYSVSREKKERFSLILESASTNQTSMYLCASSPGAVRPGELFFGEGSRLTVL.

The rearrangement uses TRBV6-5 and TRBJ1-1; D is unresolved. The CDR3 totals 12 residues. V was trimmed by 3 bases and J by 8 bases, leaving 10 bases between them. The germline CDR1 and CDR2 sequences are MNHEY and SVGAGI. CDR3 nucleotide sequence: TGTGCCAGCAGTTATCGGACTGGAGAAGCTTTCTTT. It encodes CASSYRTGEAFF.

The chain has TRBV11-2 and TRBJ2-7; 13 bases match TRBD2. The CDR3 is 19 amino acids. From germline, CDR1 is SGHAT and CDR2 FQNNGV. The V segment lost 4 bases and the J segment 7 bases; nucleotides outside the gene matches: 19. The CDR3 DNA follows: TGTGCCAGCAGCTCCCCCAGGGCACTAGCGGGAGGGGCTGCATGGGAGCAGTACTTC. Protein sequence: CASSSPRALAGGAAWEQYF.

This clonotype was found a few times. The V call is TRBV5-8, the J call TRBJ2-5, with TRBD1 identical over 9 bases. After removal of 4 bases from V and 6 bases from J, the junction contained 7 bases not matched to a gene. The V gene's germline CDR1 is SGHTS and CDR2 YDEGEE. The CDR3 is 14 residues long. The CDR3 DNA is TGTGCCAGCAGCCCGGACAGGGGCAGAAAGACCCAGTACTTC. Translated: CASSPDRGRKTQYF.

This clonotype was observed at least ten times. V usage is TRBV29-1 and J usage is TRBJ1-2; TRBD1 agrees at 7 bases. The germline V gene has CDR1 SQVTM and CDR2 ANQGSEA. There are 12 residues in the CDR3. With 3 bases clipped from V and 4 bases from J, the junction kept 2 bases outside the gene matches. CDR3 protein: CSVEDRPYGYTF. The CDR3 DNA reads as TGCAGCGTTGAGGACAGGCCCTATGGCTACACCTTC.

This clonotype was counted many times. The chain couples TRBV20-1 to TRBJ1-2, with no clear D. V shed 5 bases and J shed 8 bases, with 24 bases lying between them. The length of the CDR3 is 15 residues. Germline V gene lookup returns CDR1 DFQATT and CDR2 SNEGSKA (reference sequence). CDR3 DNA sequence: TGCAGTGCTCCCGACCTCTTGGGTGCGACGGGCGGCTACACCTTC. Amino acid sequence: CSAPDLLGATGGYTF.

The sample holds many counts of this clonotype. This chain uses TRBV12-3 or TRBV12-4 with TRBJ1-5, with unresolved D. The CDR3 runs to 15 residues. V lost 2 bases and J lost 2, with 10 bases in between. The CDR3 DNA is TGTGCCAGCAGTTTAACCACATTTGGCAATCAGCCCCAGCATTTT. It is translated as CASSLTTFGNQPQHF.

Ten or more counts support this clonotype. V usage is TRBV7-2 and J usage is TRBJ2-7; 14 bases agree with TRBD2. The trim removed 5 bases at V and 5 bases at J, leaving 11 bases unmatched. Germline values: CDR1 SGHTA, CDR2 FQGNSA. The CDR3 sequence is 17 residues long. CDR3 sequence (DNA): TGTGCCAGCAGCCCAGTTGGGACTAGCGGGGGAATGAACGAGCAGTACTTC. Translation gives CASSPVGTSGGMNEQYF. Complete variable domain (other parts from reference TRBV7-2 and TRBJ2-7): GAGVSQSPSNKVTEKGKDVELRCDPISGHTALYWYRQSLGQGLEFLIYFQGNSAPDKSGLPSDRFSAERTGGSVSTLTIQRTQQEDSAVYLCASSPVGTSGGMNEQYFGPGTRLTVT.

This clonotype showed up just a few times. V gene TRBV18 combines with J gene TRBJ2-1; 11 bases are a match to TRBD2. Germline trimming cut 0 bases from V and 8 bases from J; bases unmatched to any gene: 6. This CDR3 is 16 amino acids long. CDR1 KGHSH and CDR2 LQKENI come from the germline V gene. The CDR3, as DNA: TGTGCCAGCTCACCACCGGGACTAGCGGCAAGTGATGAGCAGTTCTTC. Amino acid sequence: CASSPPGLAASDEQFF.